This T cell receptor beta chain was sequenced in a study of T cell responses to AZD1222 COVID-19 vaccine. Libraries were prepared by immunoSEQ multiplex PCR; TCRdb keeps only in-frame clonotypes and omits some of them. Of some 56,000 clones in the sample, roughly 89% were seen once. A remark on this clone: Its target is unknown.

The V and J ends lost 5 bases and 5 bases respectively, with 9 bases between them. The CDR3 length is 13 residues. Germline values: CDR1 LNHDA, CDR2 SQIVND (reference sequence). Study outcomes and limitations: Reportedly, nearly half of unique spike TCRs recognized epitopes outside B.1.351/B.1.1.7 mutations. A mostly white British donor set with more females was recruited, and clonal diversity was possibly underestimated.

The starting material was peripheral blood, obtained 28 days after the second AZD1222 dose. The TCR was taken from an adult who received the AZD1222 COVID-19 vaccine. The chain couples TRBV19 to TRBJ2-2; D is undetermined. CDR3 bases: TGTGCCAGTAGTGGTGTAAGGACCGGGGAGCTGTTTTTT. Translated: CASSGVRTGELFF.